One and the same sample provided the 6 T cell receptor beta chains below, sequenced in a study of T cells after yellow fever vaccination. MiXCR, applied by TCRdb to the 5' RACE reads, yields one record per CDR3 protein. Of 250,000 to 350,000 distinct CDR3 sequences in the sample, around 8.6% are singletons; the top ten hold 3% to 3.5%. The sample was CD4+ T cells sorted from PBMCs, taken 5 days after the yellow fever booster vaccination. The receptors derive from a man younger than 30 who received the YFV17D yellow fever vaccine.

This clonotype was detected many times. The V gene is TRBV7-9, the J gene TRBJ2-5; 9 bases agree with TRBD2. The V segment lost 3 bases and the J segment 4 bases; nucleotides outside the gene matches: 6. The CDR3 is 15 amino acids. Germline lookup yields CDR1 SEHNR and CDR2 FQNEAQ (reference sequence). The CDR3 is CASSFGTSLRETQYF. CDR3 bases: TGTGCCAGCAGCTTCGGGACTAGCTTGAGAGAGACCCAGTACTTC.

This clonotype was picked up many times. This sequence joins TRBV5-4 and TRBJ2-5; unclear D gene. CDR1 is SGHNT and CDR2 is YYREEE in the germline V gene (reference sequence). Trimming removed 2 bases at V and 1 base at J, with 12 bases between. The CDR3 is made up of 15 amino acids. CDR3 loop: CASSFTSRPQETQYF. CDR3 nucleotides: TGTGCCAGCAGCTTCACAAGCCGCCCCCAAGAGACCCAGTACTTC. Combining the CDR3 with reference TRBV5-4 and TRBJ2-5 gives the whole variable domain ETGVTQSPTHLIKTRGQQVTLRCSSQSGHNTVSWYQQALGQGPQFIFQYYREEENGRGNFPPRFSGLQFPNYSSELNVNALELDDSALYLCASSFTSRPQETQYFGPGTRLLVL.

The rearrangement uses TRBV19 and TRBJ1-2, with TRBD1 as a possible D gene (5 bases). The CDR3 covers 13 residues. The ends were cut back, 7 bases at V and 4 bases at J, with 13 bases in the middle. Germline V gives CDR1 LNHDA, CDR2 SQIVND (reference sequence). CDR3 region: CASKIPGSYGYTF. CDR3 DNA: TGTGCCAGTAAGATTCCAGGGTCCTATGGCTACACCTTC. Complete variable domain (other parts from reference TRBV19 and TRBJ1-2): DGGITQSPKYLFRKEGQNVTLSCEQNLNHDAMYWYRQDPGQGLRLIYYSQIVNDFQKGDIAEGYSVSREKKESFPLTVTSAQKNPTAFYLCASKIPGSYGYTFGSGTRLTVV.

This sequence joins TRBV20-1 and TRBJ2-5; 8 bases are a match to TRBD1. This CDR3 region has 15 residues. The ends lost 2 bases at V and 0 bases at J; junction bases unmatched: 5. The germline CDR1 and CDR2 sequences are DFQATT and SNEGSKA (reference sequence). CDR3 nucleotide sequence: TGCAGTGCTAGATCCTTGGGACAGGACCAAGAGACCCAGTACTTC. It codes for CSARSLGQDQETQYF.

The gene calls are TRBV4-3 and TRBJ2-7, with a tentative D call TRBD1 (6 bases). This CDR3 region has 14 residues. Germline V gene lookup returns CDR1 LGHNA and CDR2 YSLEER. V dropped 3 bases and J dropped 5 bases, with 14 bases sitting between them. DNA of the CDR3: TGCGCCAGCAGCCAGGGCAGGGGTTGGAACGAGCAGTACTTC. Its translation is CASSQGRGWNEQYF.

This clonotype occurred a few times. The chain has TRBV6-5 and TRBJ1-1, with D hard to call. Trimming removed 6 bases at V and 9 bases at J, with 8 bases between. The CDR3 extends over 10 amino acids. Germline lookup yields CDR1 MNHEY and CDR2 SVGAGI. Here the CDR3 reads CASRDLKAFF. For the CDR3, the DNA is TGTGCCAGCAGGGACTTAAAAGCTTTCTTT.